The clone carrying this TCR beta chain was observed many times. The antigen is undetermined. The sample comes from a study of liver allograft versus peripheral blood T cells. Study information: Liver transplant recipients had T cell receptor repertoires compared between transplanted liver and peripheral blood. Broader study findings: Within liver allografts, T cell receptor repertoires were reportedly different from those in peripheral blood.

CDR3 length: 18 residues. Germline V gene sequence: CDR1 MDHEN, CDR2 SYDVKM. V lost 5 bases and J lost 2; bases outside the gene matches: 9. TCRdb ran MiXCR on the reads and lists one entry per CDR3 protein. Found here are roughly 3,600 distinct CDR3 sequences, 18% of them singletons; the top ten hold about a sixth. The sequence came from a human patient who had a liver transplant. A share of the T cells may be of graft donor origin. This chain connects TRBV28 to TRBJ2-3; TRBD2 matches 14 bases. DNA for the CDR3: TGTGCCAGCAGTCTCGGGACTAGCGGGAGCATTCACACAGATACGCAGTATTTT. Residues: CASSLGTSGSIHTDTQYF.